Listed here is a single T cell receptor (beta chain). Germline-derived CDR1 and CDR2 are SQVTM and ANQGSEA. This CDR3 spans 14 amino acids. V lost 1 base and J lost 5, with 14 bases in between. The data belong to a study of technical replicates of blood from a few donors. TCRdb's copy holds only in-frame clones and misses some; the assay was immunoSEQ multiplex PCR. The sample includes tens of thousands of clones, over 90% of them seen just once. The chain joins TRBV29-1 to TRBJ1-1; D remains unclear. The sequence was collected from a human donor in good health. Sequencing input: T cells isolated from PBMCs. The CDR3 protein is CSVEGFWGGTEAFF. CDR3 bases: TGCAGCGTTGAAGGGTTCTGGGGAGGGACTGAAGCTTTCTTT.